This T cell receptor beta chain emerged from a study of blood T cell repertoires in COVID-19. At the level of the study: The United States, Italy and Spain were the sources of the acute and convalescent COVID-19 samples. T cells, B-cell-depleted T cells, or PBMCs supplied cDNA or gDNA.

This clone was counted between two and nine times. CDR1 and CDR2 from the germline V gene are SGHAT and FQNNGV. CDR3 size: 16 residues. With 3 bases removed from V and 0 bases from J, the gap between germline ends came to 12 bases. As handled by the study authors: Amplification from reference gene primers served as the basis for estimated nucleated cell counts. TCRdb keeps only in-frame clones here, not all; method: immunoSEQ multiplex PCR. D and trimming were read from the DNA, whereas the V and J calls and clone size are those reported in that table. The sample gives fewer than 250,000 clones, 70% to 90% of which show up once; 4.4% is in the top ten.

The chain is built from TRBV11-2 and TRBJ1-3; D gene ambiguous. This receptor was identified in a man in his fifties or sixties with acute or convalescent COVID-19. Material: peripheral blood. The CDR3 DNA reads TGTGCCAGCAGCTTTCGAGAGATGTACTCTGGAAACACCATATATTTT. Residues: CASSFREMYSGNTIYF.